These T cell receptor beta chains were read from a single sample in a study of T cell repertoires in cytomegalovirus infection. No antigen is known for these receptors. MiXCR was run by TCRdb on the reads, yielding one entry per CDR3 protein. The table lists some 500,000 distinct CDR3 sequences, around two fifths of them singletons. Material: cultured PBMCs, obtained from culture after CMV antigen stimulation. These receptors were collected from a human donor in good health (CMV status not recorded). Some clones in this sample may be carry-over from other donors' samples. CDR3s include the opening cysteine and the closing phenylalanine or tryptophan. A D gene is named only where the DNA matches it firmly. Size is stated for part of the rows, as once, few or many counts, or as a class when the clone is expanded.

J: TRBJ1-5
size: many
V: TRBV7-2
D: TRBD1
CDR3: CASSLVGTGLHQPQHF
DNA: TGTGCCAGCAGCTTAGTCGGGACAGGGCTCCATCAGCCCCAGCATTTT

J: TRBJ2-1
size: -
V: TRBV7-9
D: -
CDR3: CASSQAGGARNEQFF
DNA: TGTGCCAGCAGCCAAGCAGGGGGGGCCAGGAATGAGCAGTTCTTC

J: TRBJ2-1
size: few
V: TRBV4-3
D: TRBD2
CDR3: CASSPRLAGGVYNEQFF
DNA: TGCGCCAGCAGCCCGAGACTAGCGGGAGGGGTCTACAATGAGCAGTTCTTC

J: TRBJ1-5
size: -
V: TRBV10-3
D: -
CDR3: CAISSSNQPQHF
DNA: TGTGCCATCAGTAGTAGCAATCAGCCCCAGCATTTT

J: TRBJ1-1
size: -
V: TRBV20-1
D: -
CDR3: CSAGDVTEAFF
DNA: TGCAGTGCAGGGGATGTAACCGAAGCTTTCTTT

J: TRBJ2-3
size: few
V: TRBV7-2
D: -
CDR3: CASSSMGGTQYF
DNA: TGTGCCAGCAGTTCGATGGGGGGTACGCAGTATTTT

J: TRBJ2-6
size: -
V: TRBV7-6
D: TRBD2
CDR3: CASSYAGGVTANVLTF
DNA: TGTGCCAGCAGCTACGCGGGGGGGGTGACGGCCAACGTCCTGACTTTC

J: TRBJ2-7
size: -
V: TRBV18
D: -
CDR3: CASSPSGSAYEQYF
DNA: TGTGCCAGCTCACCTAGCGGATCGGCCTACGAGCAGTACTTC

J: TRBJ1-2
size: -
V: TRBV5-6
D: TRBD1
CDR3: CASSSLDRNYGYTF
DNA: TGTGCCAGCAGCTCGCTGGACAGGAACTATGGCTACACCTTC

J: TRBJ2-1
size: -
V: TRBV18
D: -
CDR3: CASSPLLSPQDEQFF
DNA: TGTGCCAGCTCACCCTTGCTCAGTCCGCAAGATGAGCAGTTCTTC

J: TRBJ2-7
size: -
V: TRBV7-6
D: -
CDR3: CASSSLSEQYF
DNA: TGTGCCAGCAGCTCCCTGTCCGAGCAGTACTTC

J: TRBJ2-5
size: -
V: TRBV10-3
D: TRBD1
CDR3: CAISGTGAVETQYF
DNA: TGTGCCATCAGTGGCACAGGGGCGGTAGAGACCCAGTACTTC

J: TRBJ1-1
size: many
V: TRBV7-9
D: -
CDR3: CASSPQGTEAFF
DNA: TGTGCCAGCAGTCCTCAGGGAACTGAAGCTTTCTTT

J: TRBJ2-7
size: -
V: TRBV12-3/TRBV12-4
D: -
CDR3: CASRPDTSYEQYF
DNA: TGTGCCAGCAGACCCGACACTTCCTACGAGCAGTACTTC

J: TRBJ2-2
size: -
V: TRBV11-2
D: -
CDR3: CASGDPTPNTGELFF
DNA: TGTGCCAGCGGTGATCCGACCCCGAACACCGGGGAGCTGTTTTTT

J: TRBJ2-5
size: few
V: TRBV5-1
D: TRBD1
CDR3: CASSALTGMETQYF
DNA: TGCGCCAGCAGCGCCTTGACAGGGATGGAGACCCAGTACTTC

J: TRBJ1-2
size: -
V: TRBV7-2
D: -
CDR3: CASSPDTLHGYTF
DNA: TGTGCCAGCAGCCCAGACACTCTTCATGGCTACACCTTC

J: TRBJ2-5
size: few
V: TRBV7-2
D: -
CDR3: CASSSLVQETQYF
DNA: TGTGCCAGCAGCTCACTCGTACAAGAGACCCAGTACTTC

J: TRBJ1-2
size: -
V: TRBV28
D: TRBD1
CDR3: CASSPLRDREALGGYTF
DNA: TGTGCCAGCAGCCCCCTCCGGGACAGGGAGGCGCTAGGAGGCTACACCTTC

J: TRBJ1-1
size: -
V: TRBV4-1
D: TRBD1
CDR3: CASSHLRVRTGLSNTEAFF
DNA: TGCGCCAGCAGCCACCTCAGAGTAAGGACAGGGCTATCGAACACTGAAGCTTTCTTT

J: TRBJ2-4
size: few
V: TRBV7-2
D: -
CDR3: CASSLEGGTKNIQYF
DNA: TGTGCCAGCAGCTTAGAAGGGGGAACCAAAAACATTCAGTACTTC

J: TRBJ1-4
size: -
V: TRBV19
D: -
CDR3: CASSAHGRGRVDEKLFF
DNA: TGTGCCAGTAGCGCCCATGGACGGGGGCGAGTTGATGAAAAACTGTTTTTT

J: TRBJ1-2
size: -
V: TRBV3-1
D: -
CDR3: CASSQDLGGGYGYTF
DNA: TGTGCCAGCAGCCAAGATCTCGGGGGGGGCTATGGCTACACCTTC

J: TRBJ2-7
size: -
V: TRBV11-2
D: TRBD1
CDR3: CASSSGQGAEQYF
DNA: TGTGCCAGCAGCAGCGGACAGGGGGCCGAGCAGTACTTC

J: TRBJ1-1
size: few
V: TRBV7-2
D: TRBD1
CDR3: CASSSRTGRAFF
DNA: TGTGCCAGCAGCTCCCGGACAGGGAGGGCTTTCTTT

J: TRBJ2-3
size: -
V: TRBV3-1
D: -
CDR3: CASSVSSSTDTQYF
DNA: TGTGCCAGCAGTGTGAGCTCAAGCACAGATACGCAGTATTTT

J: TRBJ2-4
size: -
V: TRBV3-1
D: -
CDR3: CASSQGGLTLAKNIQYF
DNA: TGTGCCAGCAGCCAAGGCGGGCTAACCCTAGCCAAAAACATTCAGTACTTC

J: TRBJ2-6
size: -
V: TRBV6-1
D: TRBD2
CDR3: CASSENRWREGAGANVLTF
DNA: TGTGCCAGCAGTGAAAATCGGTGGAGGGAGGGCGCTGGGGCCAACGTCCTGACTTTC

J: TRBJ2-1
size: few
V: TRBV6-1
D: -
CDR3: CASSEGTRVRFRQFF
DNA: TGTGCCAGCAGTGAAGGTACGAGGGTCCGGTTTAGGCAGTTCTTC

J: TRBJ2-1
size: -
V: TRBV23-1
D: -
CDR3: CASSQGQSPYNEQFF
DNA: TGCGCCAGCAGTCAAGGACAGTCCCCCTACAATGAGCAGTTCTTC

J: TRBJ2-1
size: -
V: TRBV7-2
D: -
CDR3: CASSLNSGGPQDDF
DNA: TGTGCCAGCAGCTTAAATTCTGGAGGCCCACAAGATGACTTC

J: TRBJ2-1
size: -
V: TRBV5-1
D: TRBD1
CDR3: CASSVTGAHNEQFF
DNA: TGCGCCAGCAGCGTTACAGGGGCGCACAATGAGCAGTTCTTC

J: TRBJ2-5
size: few
V: TRBV5-1
D: -
CDR3: CASSLMSFQETQYF
DNA: TGCGCCAGCAGCTTGATGTCTTTCCAAGAGACCCAGTACTTC

J: TRBJ1-4
size: -
V: TRBV7-6
D: -
CDR3: CASSLEGRGTATNEKLFF
DNA: TGTGCCAGCAGCTTAGAGGGGCGGGGGACTGCAACTAATGAAAAACTGTTTTTT

J: TRBJ1-1
size: few
V: TRBV7-9
D: TRBD1
CDR3: CASSFEGQGASSTEAFF
DNA: TGTGCCAGCAGCTTCGAGGGACAGGGGGCGTCTAGCACTGAAGCTTTCTTT

J: TRBJ2-1
size: -
V: TRBV3-1
D: -
CDR3: CASSQDKKIGQNEQFF
DNA: TGTGCCAGCAGCCAAGATAAAAAGATTGGGCAAAATGAGCAGTTCTTC

J: TRBJ2-2
size: -
V: TRBV7-6
D: -
CDR3: CASSSNQASSGGELFF
DNA: TGTGCCAGCAGCTCGAACCAGGCCAGCTCTGGCGGGGAGCTGTTTTTT

J: TRBJ2-2
size: once
V: TRBV11-2
D: TRBD2
CDR3: CASSLGLADRRDTGELFF
DNA: TGTGCCAGCAGCTTAGGGCTAGCGGATAGAAGGGACACCGGGGAGCTGTTTTTT

J: TRBJ2-2
size: -
V: TRBV12-5
D: -
CDR3: CASGLVRGGTGELFF
DNA: TGTGCTAGTGGTTTGGTACGGGGAGGCACCGGGGAGCTGTTTTTT

J: TRBJ2-7
size: -
V: TRBV7-9
D: TRBD1
CDR3: CASSSNSGTVSSYEQYF
DNA: TGTGCCAGCAGCTCGAACTCAGGGACAGTGAGCTCCTACGAGCAGTACTTC

J: TRBJ2-1
size: -
V: TRBV7-2
D: TRBD2
CDR3: CASSLAAGGGNEQFF
DNA: TGTGCCAGCAGCTTAGCGGCGGGAGGCGGGAATGAGCAGTTCTTC

J: TRBJ1-4
size: -
V: TRBV19
D: TRBD1
CDR3: CASSIRPGTGSEKLFF
DNA: TGTGCCAGTAGTATCCGACCCGGGACAGGGTCTGAAAAACTGTTTTTT

J: TRBJ2-7
size: few
V: TRBV6-1
D: TRBD1
CDR3: CASFPSSTGTNYEQYF
DNA: TGTGCCAGCTTCCCCTCCTCGACAGGGACCAACTACGAGCAGTACTTC

J: TRBJ1-5
size: -
V: TRBV18
D: TRBD1
CDR3: CASSPQGAGQPQHF
DNA: TGTGCCAGCTCACCACAGGGGGCCGGGCAGCCCCAGCATTTT

J: TRBJ1-4
size: -
V: TRBV12-3/TRBV12-4
D: -
CDR3: CASSLLEEEEKLFF
DNA: TGTGCCAGCAGTTTATTAGAGGAGGAAGAAAAACTGTTTTTT

J: TRBJ2-1
size: -
V: TRBV7-6
D: -
CDR3: CASSYEQGLPYNEQFF
DNA: TGTGCCAGCAGCTATGAACAGGGTTTGCCCTACAATGAGCAGTTCTTC

J: TRBJ2-1
size: -
V: TRBV12-3/TRBV12-4
D: -
CDR3: CASSSPPAGSYNEQFF
DNA: TGTGCCAGCAGTAGCCCTCCAGCGGGCTCCTACAATGAGCAGTTCTTC

J: TRBJ1-1
size: -
V: TRBV10-2
D: -
CDR3: CASSVRATEAFF
DNA: TGCGCCAGCAGTGTCAGGGCCACTGAAGCTTTCTTT

J: TRBJ1-1
size: few
V: TRBV28
D: -
CDR3: CASDGGGRMNTEAFF
DNA: TGTGCCAGCGATGGGGGAGGGAGGATGAACACTGAAGCTTTCTTT

J: TRBJ2-3
size: -
V: TRBV5-1
D: -
CDR3: CASRIGLPTDTQYF
DNA: TGCGCCAGCCGCATCGGACTGCCCACAGATACGCAGTATTTT

J: TRBJ2-2
size: -
V: TRBV5-6
D: TRBD2
CDR3: CASSFGLAGKTGELFF
DNA: TGTGCCAGCAGCTTCGGGCTAGCGGGGAAAACCGGGGAGCTGTTTTTT

J: TRBJ2-1
size: -
V: TRBV5-4
D: TRBD1
CDR3: CASIPRDRGVFDEQFF
DNA: TGTGCCAGCATCCCCCGGGACAGGGGGGTTTTCGATGAGCAGTTCTTC

J: TRBJ2-2
size: -
V: TRBV7-2
D: -
CDR3: CASSLGPSSAGELFF
DNA: TGTGCCAGCAGCTTAGGGCCCAGCAGCGCCGGGGAGCTGTTTTTT

J: TRBJ1-2
size: -
V: TRBV7-2
D: TRBD1
CDR3: CASSLGESLQGATGYTF
DNA: TGTGCCAGCAGCTTAGGCGAGAGTTTACAGGGGGCGACGGGCTACACCTTC

J: TRBJ1-6
size: -
V: TRBV7-9
D: -
CDR3: CASSLEVKGTTYNSPLHF
DNA: TGTGCCAGCAGCTTAGAGGTGAAAGGGACCACCTATAATTCACCCCTCCACTTT